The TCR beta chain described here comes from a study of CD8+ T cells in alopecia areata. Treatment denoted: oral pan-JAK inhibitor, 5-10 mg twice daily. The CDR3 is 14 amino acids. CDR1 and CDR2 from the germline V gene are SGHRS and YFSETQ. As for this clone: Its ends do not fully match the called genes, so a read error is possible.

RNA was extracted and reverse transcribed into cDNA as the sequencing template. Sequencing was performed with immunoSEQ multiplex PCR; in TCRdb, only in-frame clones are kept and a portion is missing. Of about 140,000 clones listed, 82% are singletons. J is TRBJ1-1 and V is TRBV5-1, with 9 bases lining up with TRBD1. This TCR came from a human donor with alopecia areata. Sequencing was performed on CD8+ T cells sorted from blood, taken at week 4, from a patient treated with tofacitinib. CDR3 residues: CATSGGQGSTEAFF. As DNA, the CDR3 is TGCGCCACCAGCGGGGGACAGGGAAGCACTGAAGCTTTCTTT.